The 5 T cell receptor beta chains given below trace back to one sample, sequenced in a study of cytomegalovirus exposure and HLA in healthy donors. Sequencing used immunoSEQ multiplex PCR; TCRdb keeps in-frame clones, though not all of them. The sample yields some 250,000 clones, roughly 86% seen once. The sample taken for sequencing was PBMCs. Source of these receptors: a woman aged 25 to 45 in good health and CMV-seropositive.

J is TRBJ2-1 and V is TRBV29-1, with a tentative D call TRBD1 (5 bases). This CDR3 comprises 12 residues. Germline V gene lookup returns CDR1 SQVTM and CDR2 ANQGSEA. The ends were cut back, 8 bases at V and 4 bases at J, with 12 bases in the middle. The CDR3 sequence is CSSSDSYNEQFF. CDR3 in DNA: TGCAGCTCCTCCGACAGTTACAATGAGCAGTTCTTC.

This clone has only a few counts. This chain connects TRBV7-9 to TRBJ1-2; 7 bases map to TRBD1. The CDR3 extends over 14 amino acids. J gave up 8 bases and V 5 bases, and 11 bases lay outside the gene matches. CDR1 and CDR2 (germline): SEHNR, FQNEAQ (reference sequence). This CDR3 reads CASSLSGQERGYTF. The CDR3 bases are TGTGCCAGCAGCCTCTCCGGACAGGAACGAGGCTACACCTTC. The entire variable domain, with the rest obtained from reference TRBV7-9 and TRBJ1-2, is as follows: DTGVSQNPRHKITKRGQNVTFRCDPISEHNRLYWYRQTLGQGPEFLTYFQNEAQLEKSRLLSDRFSAERPKGSFSTLEIQRTEQGDSAMYLCASSLSGQERGYTFGSGTRLTVV.

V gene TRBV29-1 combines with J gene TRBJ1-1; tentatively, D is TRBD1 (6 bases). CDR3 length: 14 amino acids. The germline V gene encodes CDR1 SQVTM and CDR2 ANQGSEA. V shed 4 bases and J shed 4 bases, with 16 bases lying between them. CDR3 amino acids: CSVGGGGASTEAFF. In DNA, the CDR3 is TGCAGCGTTGGAGGAGGGGGGGCGAGCACTGAAGCTTTCTTT. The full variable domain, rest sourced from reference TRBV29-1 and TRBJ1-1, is SAVISQKPSRDICQRGTSLTIQCQVDSQVTMMFWYRQQPGQSLTLIATANQGSEATYESGFVIDKFPISRPNLTFSTLTVSNMSPEDSSIYLCSVGGGGASTEAFFGQGTRLTVV.

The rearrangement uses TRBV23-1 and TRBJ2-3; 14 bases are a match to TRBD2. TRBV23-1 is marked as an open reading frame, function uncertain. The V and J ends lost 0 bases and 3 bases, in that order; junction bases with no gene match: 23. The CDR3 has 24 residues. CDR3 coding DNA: TGCGCCAGCAGTCAATCGACAGGGGAGGAGTGGGCGACTAGCGGGAGGGCCGGGACAGATACGCAGTATTTT. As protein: CASSQSTGEEWATSGRAGTDTQYF.

CDR3 in amino acids: CAIDSGGLTDTQYF. In nucleotides, the CDR3 is TGCGCCATCGATAGCGGAGGACTCACAGATACGCAGTATTTT. The chain has TRBV10-2 and TRBJ2-3; possible D gene TRBD2, 6 bases. The V and J ends lost 10 bases and 2 bases respectively, with 16 bases between them. The CDR3 extends over 14 amino acids. Germline lookup yields CDR1 WSHSY and CDR2 SAAADI.